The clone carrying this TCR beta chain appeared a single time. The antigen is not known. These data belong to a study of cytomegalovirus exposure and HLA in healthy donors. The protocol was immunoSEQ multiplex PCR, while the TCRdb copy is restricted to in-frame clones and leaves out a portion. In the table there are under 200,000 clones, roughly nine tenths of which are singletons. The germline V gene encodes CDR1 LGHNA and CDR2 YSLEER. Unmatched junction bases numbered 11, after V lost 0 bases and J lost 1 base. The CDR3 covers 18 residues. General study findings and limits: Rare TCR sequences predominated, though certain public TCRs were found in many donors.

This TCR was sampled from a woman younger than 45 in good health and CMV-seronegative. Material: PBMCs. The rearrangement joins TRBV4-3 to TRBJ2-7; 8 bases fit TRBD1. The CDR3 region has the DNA TGCGCCAGCAGCCAAGATCCGACCGGGACAGGTATTTCCTACGAGCAGTACTTC. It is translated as CASSQDPTGTGISYEQYF.